The T cell receptor beta chain described here comes from a study of blood T cell repertoires in COVID-19. CDR3 length: 17 residues. Germline-derived CDR1 and CDR2 are SGHVS and FQNEAQ. Trimming removed 4 bases from V and 0 bases from J; junction bases left unmatched: 5. Libraries were prepared by immunoSEQ multiplex PCR; TCRdb keeps only in-frame clonotypes and omits some of them. The table shows 200,000 to 250,000 clones, with more than 70% occurring only once. Sample: peripheral blood. The rearrangement joins TRBV7-8 to TRBJ1-4; 10 bases align to TRBD1. The TCR sequence derives from a man aged 45-60 years with COVID-19, enrolled during active disease. The CDR3 DNA is TGTGCCAGCAGCTACCGGGACAGGGGATCAACTAATGAAAAACTGTTTTTT. Translation: CASSYRDRGSTNEKLFF.